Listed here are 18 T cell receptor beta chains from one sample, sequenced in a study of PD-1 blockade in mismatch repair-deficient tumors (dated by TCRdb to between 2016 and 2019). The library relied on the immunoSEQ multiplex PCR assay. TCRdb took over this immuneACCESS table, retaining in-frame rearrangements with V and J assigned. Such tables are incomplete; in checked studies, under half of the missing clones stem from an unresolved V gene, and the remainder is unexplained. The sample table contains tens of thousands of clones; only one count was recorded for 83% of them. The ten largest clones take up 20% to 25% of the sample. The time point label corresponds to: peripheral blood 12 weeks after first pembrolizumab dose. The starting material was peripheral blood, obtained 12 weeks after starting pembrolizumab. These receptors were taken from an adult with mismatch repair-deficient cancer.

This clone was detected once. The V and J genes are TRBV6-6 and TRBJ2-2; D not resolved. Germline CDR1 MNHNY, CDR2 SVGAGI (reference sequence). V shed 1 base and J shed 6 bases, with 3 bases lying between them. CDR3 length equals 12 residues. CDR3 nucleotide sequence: TGTGCCAGCAGTTACTTGGCCGGGGAGCTGTTTTTT. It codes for CASSYLAGELFF.

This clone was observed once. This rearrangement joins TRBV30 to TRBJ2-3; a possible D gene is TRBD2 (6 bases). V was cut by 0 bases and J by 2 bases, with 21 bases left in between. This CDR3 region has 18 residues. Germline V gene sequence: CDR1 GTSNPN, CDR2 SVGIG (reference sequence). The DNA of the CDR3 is TGTGCCTGGAGTGTAAGGTTTGGGGTGCGGGGTCCCACAGATACGCAGTATTTT. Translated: CAWSVRFGVRGPTDTQYF.

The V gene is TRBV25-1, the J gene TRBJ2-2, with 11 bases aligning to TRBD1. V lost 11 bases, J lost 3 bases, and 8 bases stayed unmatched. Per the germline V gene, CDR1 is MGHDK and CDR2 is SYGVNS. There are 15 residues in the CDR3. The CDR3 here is CASNSGQGDTGELFF. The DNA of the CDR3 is TGTGCCTCCAACTCGGGACAGGGGGACACCGGGGAGCTGTTTTTT.

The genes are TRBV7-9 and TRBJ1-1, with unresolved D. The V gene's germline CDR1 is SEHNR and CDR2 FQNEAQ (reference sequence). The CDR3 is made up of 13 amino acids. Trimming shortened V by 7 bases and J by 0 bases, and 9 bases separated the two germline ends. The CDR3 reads CASNAGLNTEAFF. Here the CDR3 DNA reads TGTGCCAGCAACGCGGGGTTGAACACTGAAGCTTTCTTT. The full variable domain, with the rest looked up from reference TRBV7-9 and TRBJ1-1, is DTGVSQNPRHKITKRGQNVTFRCDPISEHNRLYWYRQTLGQGPEFLTYFQNEAQLEKSRLLSDRFSAERPKGSFSTLEIQRTEQGDSAMYLCASNAGLNTEAFFGQGTRLTVV.

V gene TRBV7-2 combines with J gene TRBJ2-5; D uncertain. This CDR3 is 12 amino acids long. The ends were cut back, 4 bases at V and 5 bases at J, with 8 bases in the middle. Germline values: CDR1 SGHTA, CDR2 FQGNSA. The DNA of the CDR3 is TGTGCCAGCAGCTCCACACGGGAGACCCAGTACTTC. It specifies CASSSTRETQYF.

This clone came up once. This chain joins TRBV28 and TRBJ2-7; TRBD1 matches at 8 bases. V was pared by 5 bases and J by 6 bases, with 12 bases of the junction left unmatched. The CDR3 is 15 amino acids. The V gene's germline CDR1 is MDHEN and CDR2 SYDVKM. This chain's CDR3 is CASSPANWQGAEQYF. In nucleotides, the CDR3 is TGTGCCAGCAGTCCGGCTAATTGGCAGGGGGCCGAGCAGTACTTC.

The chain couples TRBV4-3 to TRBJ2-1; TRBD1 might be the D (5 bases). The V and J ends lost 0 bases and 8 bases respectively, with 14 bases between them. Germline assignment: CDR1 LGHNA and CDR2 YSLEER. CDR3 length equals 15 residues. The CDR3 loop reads CASSQDSGHPDEQFF. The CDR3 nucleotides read TGCGCCAGCAGCCAAGATTCCGGACATCCCGATGAGCAGTTCTTC.

The CDR3 coding sequence is TGTGCCAGTAGTATAGTTAGCAGGGGAACTGAAGCTTTCTTT. Translated: CASSIVSRGTEAFF. The chain joins TRBV19 to TRBJ1-1; D is possibly TRBD1 (6 bases). Germline V CDR1 and CDR2: LNHDA, SQIVND (reference sequence). V was trimmed by 1 base and J by 5 bases, leaving 11 bases between them. The CDR3 spans 14 residues. Full variable domain (remainder filled in from reference TRBV19 and TRBJ1-1): DGGITQSPKYLFRKEGQNVTLSCEQNLNHDAMYWYRQDPGQGLRLIYYSQIVNDFQKGDIAEGYSVSREKKESFPLTVTSAQKNPTAFYLCASSIVSRGTEAFFGQGTRLTVV.

In nucleotides, the CDR3 is TGTGCCAGCAGTTTAAACCTGGGCACCGGGGAGCTGTTTTTT. This gives the protein CASSLNLGTGELFF. This chain links TRBV27 with TRBJ2-2; the D is unclear. Trimming shortened V by 2 bases and J by 4 bases, and 8 bases separated the two germline ends. Germline lookup yields CDR1 MNHEY and CDR2 SMNVEV (reference sequence). This CDR3 comprises 14 residues.

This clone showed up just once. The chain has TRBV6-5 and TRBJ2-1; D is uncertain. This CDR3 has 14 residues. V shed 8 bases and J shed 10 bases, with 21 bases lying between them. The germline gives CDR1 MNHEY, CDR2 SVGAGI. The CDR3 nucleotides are TGTGCCAGCCATCCCTCTGACTCCCCCGGGGAGCAGTTCTTC. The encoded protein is CASHPSDSPGEQFF.

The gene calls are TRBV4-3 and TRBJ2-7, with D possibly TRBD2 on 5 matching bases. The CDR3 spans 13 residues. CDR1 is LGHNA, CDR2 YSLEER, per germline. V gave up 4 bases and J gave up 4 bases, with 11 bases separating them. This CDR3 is CASSLAEGYEQYF. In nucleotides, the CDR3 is TGCGCCAGCAGCCTTGCAGAGGGTTACGAGCAGTACTTC.

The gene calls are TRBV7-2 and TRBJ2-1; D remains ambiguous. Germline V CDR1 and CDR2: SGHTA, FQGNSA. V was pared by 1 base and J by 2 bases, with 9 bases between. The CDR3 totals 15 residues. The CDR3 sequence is CASSLEGVPYNEQFF. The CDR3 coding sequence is TGTGCCAGCAGCTTAGAGGGTGTCCCCTACAATGAGCAGTTCTTC. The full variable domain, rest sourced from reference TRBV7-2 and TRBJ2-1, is GAGVSQSPSNKVTEKGKDVELRCDPISGHTALYWYRQSLGQGLEFLIYFQGNSAPDKSGLPSDRFSAERTGGSVSTLTIQRTQQEDSAVYLCASSLEGVPYNEQFFGPGTRLTVL.

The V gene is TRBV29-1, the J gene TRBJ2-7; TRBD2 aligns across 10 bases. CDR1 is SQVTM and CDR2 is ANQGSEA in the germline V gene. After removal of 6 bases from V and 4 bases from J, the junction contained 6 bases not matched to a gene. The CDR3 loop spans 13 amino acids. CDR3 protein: CSVAGTSVYEQYF. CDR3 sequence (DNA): TGCAGCGTCGCCGGGACTAGCGTGTACGAGCAGTACTTC.

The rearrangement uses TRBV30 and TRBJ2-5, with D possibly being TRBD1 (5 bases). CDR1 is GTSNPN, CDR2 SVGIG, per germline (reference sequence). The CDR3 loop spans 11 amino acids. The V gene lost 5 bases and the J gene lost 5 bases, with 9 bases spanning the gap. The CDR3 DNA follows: TGTGCCTGGGACAGTGTCGAGACCCAGTACTTC. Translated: CAWDSVETQYF.

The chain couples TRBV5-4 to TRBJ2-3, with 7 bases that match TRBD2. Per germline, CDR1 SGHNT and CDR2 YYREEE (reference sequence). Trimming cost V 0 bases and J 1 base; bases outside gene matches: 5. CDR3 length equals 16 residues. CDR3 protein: CASSLGSSGRTDTQYF. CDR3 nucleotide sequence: TGTGCCAGCAGCTTGGGGTCTAGCGGCCGCACAGATACGCAGTATTTT.

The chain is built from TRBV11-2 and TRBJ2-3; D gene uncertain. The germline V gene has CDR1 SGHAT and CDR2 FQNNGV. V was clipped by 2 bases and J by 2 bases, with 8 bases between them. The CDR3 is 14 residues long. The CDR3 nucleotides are TGTGCCAGCAGCTTAATCGCGCACACAGATACGCAGTATTTT. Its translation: CASSLIAHTDTQYF.

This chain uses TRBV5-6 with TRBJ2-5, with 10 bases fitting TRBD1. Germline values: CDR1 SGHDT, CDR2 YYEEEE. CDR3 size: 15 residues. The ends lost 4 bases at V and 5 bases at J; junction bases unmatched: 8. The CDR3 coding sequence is TGTGCCAGCAGCGCCGGGACAGGGGCCGGGGAGACCCAGTACTTC. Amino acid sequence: CASSAGTGAGETQYF.

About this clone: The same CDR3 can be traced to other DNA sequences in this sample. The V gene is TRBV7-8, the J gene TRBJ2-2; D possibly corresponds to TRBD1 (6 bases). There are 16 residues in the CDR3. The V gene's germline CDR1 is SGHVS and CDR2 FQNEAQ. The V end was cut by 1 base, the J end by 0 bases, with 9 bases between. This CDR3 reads CASSLVGQPNTGELFF. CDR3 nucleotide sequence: TGTGCCAGCAGCTTAGTAGGACAGCCGAACACCGGGGAGCTGTTTTTT.